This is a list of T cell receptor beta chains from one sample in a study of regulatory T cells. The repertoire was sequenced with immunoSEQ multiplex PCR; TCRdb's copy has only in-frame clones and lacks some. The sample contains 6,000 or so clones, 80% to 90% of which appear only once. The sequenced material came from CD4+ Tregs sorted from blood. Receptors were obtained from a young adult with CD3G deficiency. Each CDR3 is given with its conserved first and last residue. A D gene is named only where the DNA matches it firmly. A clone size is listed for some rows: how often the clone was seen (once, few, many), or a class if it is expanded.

cdr3_aa: CASSLGYINQPQHF
d_call: -
clone_size: once
j_call: TRBJ1-5
v_call: TRBV28

cdr3_aa: CASSEYGRTPLHF
d_call: -
clone_size: -
j_call: TRBJ1-6
v_call: TRBV6-1

cdr3_aa: CASSPGPGKMSLHF
d_call: -
clone_size: -
j_call: TRBJ1-6
v_call: TRBV6-6

cdr3_aa: CASLAGGTDTQYF
d_call: TRBD2
clone_size: -
j_call: TRBJ2-3
v_call: TRBV6-1

cdr3_aa: CAISESADGYTF
d_call: -
clone_size: few
j_call: TRBJ1-2
v_call: TRBV10-3

cdr3_aa: CASSWDGVAEAFF
d_call: -
clone_size: -
j_call: TRBJ1-1
v_call: TRBV5-1

cdr3_aa: CASRPRGRPGELFF
d_call: -
clone_size: -
j_call: TRBJ2-2
v_call: TRBV28

cdr3_aa: CASSFYSSYEQYF
d_call: -
clone_size: -
j_call: TRBJ2-7
v_call: TRBV6-1

cdr3_aa: CASSFRGGASYEQYF
d_call: -
clone_size: -
j_call: TRBJ2-7
v_call: TRBV7-2

cdr3_aa: CASSDPWMGGIVNEQFF
d_call: -
clone_size: -
j_call: TRBJ2-1
v_call: TRBV6-1

cdr3_aa: CASSADIGGYTQYF
d_call: -
clone_size: -
j_call: TRBJ2-3
v_call: TRBV6-1

cdr3_aa: CASSDGQVNTEAFF
d_call: TRBD1
clone_size: -
j_call: TRBJ1-1
v_call: TRBV5-1

cdr3_aa: CAWSLSSGRYTF
d_call: -
clone_size: -
j_call: TRBJ1-2
v_call: TRBV30

cdr3_aa: CASSRRRNEKLFF
d_call: -
clone_size: -
j_call: TRBJ1-4
v_call: TRBV6-1

cdr3_aa: CASSLVGFSTDTQYF
d_call: -
clone_size: -
j_call: TRBJ2-3
v_call: TRBV5-1